Below, 30 T cell receptor beta chains from the same sample are listed, as sequenced in a study of blood T cell repertoires in COVID-19. Data came from immunoSEQ multiplex PCR; TCRdb stores just in-frame clones and leaves some out. The table lists some 40,000 clones, around 94% of them singletons. The specimen was peripheral blood. These receptors originate from a man aged 45-65 years with COVID-19, enrolled during active disease.

This clone was seen only a few times. V and J are TRBV30 and TRBJ2-7, with 7 bases aligning to TRBD2. The J segment lost 4 bases and the V segment lost 1 base, leaving 4 bases of the junction unmatched. Germline CDR1 is GTSNPN and CDR2 is SVGIG (reference sequence). The CDR3 is made up of 13 amino acids. The DNA for the CDR3 is TGTGCCTGGAGTGGGGTAGCGGGTTACGAGCAGTACTTC. Translating gives CAWSGVAGYEQYF.

This chain connects TRBV27 to TRBJ1-4; TRBD1 aligns across 8 bases. The germline V gene has CDR1 MNHEY and CDR2 SMNVEV (reference sequence). Unmatched junction bases numbered 3, after V lost 6 bases and J lost 3 bases. The CDR3 has 14 amino acids. Here the CDR3 DNA reads TGTGCCAGCAGCCTACAGGGGGCTAATGAAAAACTGTTTTTT. It codes for CASSLQGANEKLFF.

This sequence joins TRBV4-1 and TRBJ1-5; unclear D gene. Germline values: CDR1 MGHRA, CDR2 YSYEKL. The CDR3 contains 15 residues. Trimming pared 1 base from V and 7 bases from J, leaving 14 bases between. The CDR3 protein is CASSQGLGSGQPQHF. CDR3 sequence (DNA): TGCGCCAGCAGCCAAGGTCTGGGGTCGGGGCAGCCCCAGCATTTT.

The sample holds one count of this clone. V and J are TRBV4-1 and TRBJ2-7; TRBD1 is a possible D gene (6 bases). Germline lookup yields CDR1 MGHRA and CDR2 YSYEKL. The CDR3 covers 16 residues. V shed 3 bases and J shed 0 bases, with 15 bases lying between them. For the CDR3, the DNA is TGCGCCAGCAGCCAGCGATACCGGGACAACTCCTACGAGCAGTACTTC. Its translation: CASSQRYRDNSYEQYF.

The chain has TRBV2 and TRBJ2-5, with TRBD1 matching 7 bases. J lost 2 bases, V lost 5 bases, and 5 bases had no gene match. The germline CDR1 and CDR2 sequences are SNHLY and FYNNEI. This CDR3 is 14 amino acids long. The CDR3 region is CASSYMTGQETQYF. CDR3 DNA: TGTGCCAGCAGTTACATGACAGGGCAAGAGACCCAGTACTTC.

The chain carries TRBV5-1 and TRBJ1-3; D gene uncertain. This CDR3 is built from 16 residues. Germline loops: CDR1 SGHRS, CDR2 YFSETQ. With 0 bases removed from V and 0 bases from J, the gap between germline ends came to 10 bases. CDR3 residues: CASSLAPGSSGNTIYF. CDR3 DNA sequence: TGCGCCAGCAGCTTGGCCCCGGGGAGCTCTGGAAACACCATATATTTT.

J is TRBJ2-1 and V is TRBV29-1, with 9 bases identical to TRBD1. The CDR3 consists of 15 residues. CDR1 and CDR2 from the germline V gene are SQVTM and ANQGSEA. With 6 bases clipped from V and 4 bases from J, the junction kept 10 bases outside the gene matches. The CDR3 reads CSVVPGQGTYNEQFF. CDR3 DNA: TGCAGCGTGGTACCGGGACAGGGTACATACAATGAGCAGTTCTTC.

The chain recombines TRBV4-1 with TRBJ2-2; D remains unclear. The V end lost 1 base, the J end lost 0 bases, and 12 bases lay between the germline ends. Germline V lookup: CDR1 MGHRA, CDR2 YSYEKL. The CDR3 length is 17 residues. For the CDR3, the DNA is TGCGCCAGCAGCCAAGGCACCGCCCGAGCGAACACCGGGGAGCTGTTTTTT. This translates into CASSQGTARANTGELFF.

The V call is TRBV4-2, the J call TRBJ2-6; D is uncertain. V was pared by 1 base and J by 4 bases, with 20 bases between. CDR3 length: 19 residues. Germline-derived CDR1 and CDR2 are LGHNA and YNFKEQ. CDR3 DNA sequence: TGTGCCAGCAGCCAAGTTGGTCGCCAAAGCCCCTTAGGGGCCAACGTCCTGACTTTC. It encodes CASSQVGRQSPLGANVLTF.

This clone was picked up one time. The chain uses TRBV10-3 and TRBJ2-1, with 7 bases that match TRBD1. With V trimmed by 4 bases and J by 1 base, 4 bases remained unmatched. The CDR3 runs to 15 residues. The germline V gene has CDR1 ENHRY and CDR2 SYGVKD. The CDR3 region is CAISVAGGSYNEQFF. CDR3 nucleotide sequence: TGTGCCATCAGTGTGGCAGGGGGTTCCTACAATGAGCAGTTCTTC.

V is TRBV7-9 and J is TRBJ2-7, with a weak D call TRBD1 (6 bases). CDR3 length: 15 amino acids. The V end was cut by 3 bases, the J end by 1 base, with 13 bases between. Looked up from germline, CDR1 is SEHNR and CDR2 is FQNEAQ (reference sequence). The DNA of the CDR3 is TGTGCCAGCAGCTTTACAGGGTCCCCTTCCTACGAGCAGTACTTC. It yields the protein CASSFTGSPSYEQYF.

A few counts support this clone. J is TRBJ2-7 and V is TRBV27, with 7 bases identical to TRBD1. Trimming removed 6 bases from V and 0 bases from J; junction bases left unmatched: 5. The V gene's germline CDR1 is MNHEY and CDR2 SMNVEV (reference sequence). The CDR3 contains 14 residues. The CDR3 protein is CASREGDSSYEQYF. Written as DNA, the CDR3 is TGTGCCAGCAGGGAAGGGGACAGCTCCTACGAGCAGTACTTC.

The chain couples TRBV19 to TRBJ1-5; 11 positions match TRBD1. Looked up from germline, CDR1 is LNHDA and CDR2 is SQIVND (reference sequence). Germline trimming cut 6 bases from V and 4 bases from J; bases unmatched to any gene: 2. This CDR3 is built from 14 residues. The CDR3 loop reads CASSGTGGNQPQHF. CDR3 coding DNA: TGTGCCAGTAGCGGGACAGGGGGGAATCAGCCCCAGCATTTT.

The chain has TRBV19 and TRBJ2-1; 9 bases are shared with TRBD2. V was clipped by 3 bases and J by 7 bases; unmatched bases: 7. The length of the CDR3 is 15 residues. Germline-derived CDR1 and CDR2 are LNHDA and SQIVND (reference sequence). The CDR3 is CASSIKAGGQNEQFF. The CDR3 DNA reads as TGTGCCAGTAGTATTAAAGCGGGAGGACAGAATGAGCAGTTCTTC.

The chain combines TRBV5-1 with TRBJ1-2, with D unclear. The germline gives CDR1 SGHRS, CDR2 YFSETQ. This CDR3 is 12 amino acids long. Deletions cut 5 bases from V and 8 bases from J, with 13 bases between. This CDR3 is CASSYKEGGYTF. The CDR3 nucleotides are TGCGCCAGCAGTTATAAGGAGGGAGGCTACACCTTC.

The chain employs TRBV4-1 and TRBJ2-3; 7 bases line up with TRBD1. The ends lost 2 bases at V and 10 bases at J; junction bases unmatched: 9. There are 14 residues in the CDR3. In germline, CDR1 is MGHRA, CDR2 YSYEKL. The CDR3 spells CASSQLLGTVPQYF. In nucleotides, the CDR3 is TGCGCCAGCAGCCAACTACTAGGGACAGTCCCGCAGTATTTT.

This rearrangement joins TRBV5-1 to TRBJ2-1; D may be TRBD2 (5 bases). The CDR3 totals 14 residues. V was cut by 4 bases and J by 0 bases, with 8 bases left in between. The V gene's germline CDR1 is SGHRS and CDR2 YFSETQ. This chain's CDR3 is CASSPRGSYNEQFF. The CDR3 DNA sequence: TGCGCCAGCAGCCCACGGGGCTCCTACAATGAGCAGTTCTTC.

The chain joins TRBV3-1 (or the pseudogene TRBV3-2) to TRBJ2-7; no clear D gene. The V end was cut by 5 bases, the J end by 2 bases, with 10 bases between. The CDR3 sequence is 13 residues long. Per the germline V gene, CDR1 is LGHDT and CDR2 is YNNKEL (reference sequence). DNA of the CDR3: TGTGCCAGCAGCACCCCCGAGGCCTACGAGCAGTACTTC. It yields the protein CASSTPEAYEQYF.

This chain uses TRBV2 with TRBJ2-6; D call uncertain. The length of the CDR3 is 13 residues. In germline, CDR1 is SNHLY, CDR2 FYNNEI. Deletions cut 11 bases from V and 0 bases from J, with 8 bases between. The CDR3 DNA reads TGTGCCGGAGCACGCTCTGGGGCCAACGTCCTGACTTTC. Translation gives CAGARSGANVLTF.

The CDR3 region has the DNA TGTGCCAGCAGCGCTTCCAGGGTCCGGAGCAATCAGCCCCAGCATTTT. Protein sequence: CASSASRVRSNQPQHF. This rearrangement joins TRBV2 to TRBJ1-5; D possibly corresponds to TRBD1 (5 bases). The CDR3 has 16 residues. V lost 6 bases, J lost 1 base, and 16 bases lay in between. Germline CDR1 reads SNHLY; CDR2 reads FYNNEI.

J is TRBJ2-5 and V is TRBV7-8, with TRBD2 identical over 7 bases. Germline V gives CDR1 SGHVS, CDR2 FQNEAQ. CDR3 size: 17 residues. Trimming took 5 bases from V and 4 from J; bases not matched to a gene: 16. The CDR3 sequence: CASSARLAFTFGETQYF. The CDR3 DNA sequence: TGTGCCAGCAGCGCCCGACTAGCTTTTACCTTTGGAGAGACCCAGTACTTC.

This chain uses TRBV19 with TRBJ1-2; D remains ambiguous. V shed 0 bases and J shed 4 bases, with 6 bases lying between them. Germline V gene sequence: CDR1 LNHDA, CDR2 SQIVND (reference sequence). This CDR3 has 13 amino acids. CDR3 in amino acids: CASSIDPGYGYTF. The CDR3 nucleotides read TGTGCCAGTAGTATAGATCCCGGCTATGGCTACACCTTC.

The CDR3: CASSLSAGLYYEQYF. The DNA for the CDR3 is TGTGCCAGCAGCTTATCGGCGGGGCTTTACTACGAGCAGTACTTC. The V call is TRBV7-2, the J call TRBJ2-7; tentatively, D is TRBD2 (6 bases). Germline V gives CDR1 SGHTA, CDR2 FQGNSA. Trimming removed 2 bases from V and 3 bases from J, with 14 bases in between. This CDR3 region has 15 residues.

A single count supports this clone. This chain uses TRBV7-2 with TRBJ1-6; 10 bases line up with TRBD1. The V segment lost 7 bases and the J segment 11 bases; nucleotides outside the gene matches: 14. There are 16 residues in the CDR3. The germline gives CDR1 SGHTA, CDR2 FQGNSA. The CDR3 DNA reads as TGTGCCAGCACCGTAATGACAGGGGGCATCGGGGCACCCCTCCACTTT. Translation: CASTVMTGGIGAPLHF.

This chain links TRBV5-1 with TRBJ2-3; TRBD2 aligns across 12 bases. The CDR3 is 16 residues long. V gave up 4 bases and J gave up 3 bases; unmatched junction bases: 6. CDR1 is SGHRS, CDR2 YFSETQ, per germline. The DNA for the CDR3 is TGCGCCAGCAGCCCCCTGACTAGCGGGAGTACAGATACGCAGTATTTT. Its translation is CASSPLTSGSTDTQYF.

V and J are TRBV7-2 and TRBJ2-1, with 9 nucleotides matching TRBD2. V lost 4 bases and J lost 7; bases outside the gene matches: 8. The CDR3 consists of 15 residues. CDR1 SGHTA and CDR2 FQGNSA come from the germline V gene. The CDR3 DNA is TGTGCCAGCAGCTCTTTGGGACTAGCACGGAATGAGCAGTTCTTC. It specifies CASSSLGLARNEQFF.

This rearrangement joins TRBV5-1 to TRBJ2-5; D not resolved. This CDR3 is 14 amino acids long. The V end lost 4 bases, the J end lost 5 bases, and 15 bases lay between the germline ends. Germline-derived CDR1 and CDR2 are SGHRS and YFSETQ. CDR3 residues: CASSPRNPRETQYF. CDR3 bases: TGCGCCAGCAGCCCGCGCAACCCCCGGGAGACCCAGTACTTC.

The V call is TRBV6-1, the J call TRBJ2-1, with unresolved D. The CDR3 loop spans 15 amino acids. The germline V gene encodes CDR1 MNHNS and CDR2 SASEGT. Trimming shortened V by 3 bases and J by 0 bases, and 9 bases separated the two germline ends. CDR3 sequence (DNA): TGTGCCAGCAGTGAGGGCTTAAGCTCCTACAATGAGCAGTTCTTC. Amino acids: CASSEGLSSYNEQFF.

The V gene is TRBV19, the J gene TRBJ1-4; D is unresolved. This CDR3 is 14 amino acids long. Looked up from germline, CDR1 is LNHDA and CDR2 is SQIVND (reference sequence). Trimming shortened V by 0 bases and J by 8 bases, and 10 bases separated the two germline ends. The CDR3 DNA follows: TGTGCCAGTAGTATAGAAGCTGAGGCCGAAAAACTGTTTTTT. It specifies CASSIEAEAEKLFF.

The chain has TRBV7-3 and TRBJ2-7; D is unresolved. The CDR3 is made up of 12 amino acids. Germline V gene sequence: CDR1 SGHTA, CDR2 FQGTGA. V lost 0 bases and J 7 bases, leaving 7 bases between the germline ends. CDR3 residues: CASSLTSPEQYF. As DNA, the CDR3 is TGTGCCAGCAGCTTAACCTCCCCGGAGCAGTACTTC.